The rows below give T cell receptor beta chains drawn from one sample of a study of T cells after yellow fever vaccination. TCRdb ran MiXCR on the 5' RACE reads and lists one entry per CDR3 protein. The sample has approximately 90,000 distinct CDR3 sequences; about an eighth are singletons. Here the sequenced sample was CD8+ T cells not binding an NS4B(214-222) dextramer, sorted from PBMCs, taken about 21 days after the first yellow fever vaccination. The source of these receptors is a man younger than 35 who received the YFV17D yellow fever vaccine. Both conserved end residues are part of each CDR3. The D gene is left open where the match is weak. The size entry is marked missing in some rows and otherwise reads once, few, many or a size class.

clone size: few; J gene: TRBJ2-7; V gene: TRBV5-1; D gene: TRBD1; CDR3 protein: CASSWGQAAYEQYF; CDR3 DNA: TGCGCCAGCAGCTGGGGACAGGCCGCCTACGAGCAGTACTTC
clone size: NA; J gene: TRBJ2-5; V gene: TRBV5-1; D gene: NA; CDR3 protein: CASSLAVNTRETQYF; CDR3 DNA: TGCGCCAGCAGCTTGGCGGTGAATACGCGGGAGACCCAGTACTTC
clone size: NA; J gene: TRBJ2-2; V gene: TRBV6-5; D gene: TRBD2; CDR3 protein: CASSLGLAGGTGELFF; CDR3 DNA: TGTGCCAGCAGCCTCGGACTAGCGGGGGGAACCGGGGAGCTGTTTTTT
clone size: NA; J gene: TRBJ1-1; V gene: TRBV7-9; D gene: NA; CDR3 protein: CASSLGGSTEAFF; CDR3 DNA: TGTGCCAGCAGCTTGGGCGGGAGCACTGAAGCTTTCTTT
clone size: NA; J gene: TRBJ2-3; V gene: TRBV24-1; D gene: TRBD1; CDR3 protein: CATSDRTGASTDTQYF; CDR3 DNA: TGTGCCACCAGTGACAGGACAGGGGCTAGCACAGATACGCAGTATTTT
clone size: NA; J gene: TRBJ2-3; V gene: TRBV10-3; D gene: TRBD2; CDR3 protein: CAIRGLAGGTDTQYF; CDR3 DNA: TGTGCCATCAGGGGTCTAGCGGGCGGCACAGATACGCAGTATTTT
clone size: NA; J gene: TRBJ2-5; V gene: TRBV5-1; D gene: NA; CDR3 protein: CASSPRGYQETQYF; CDR3 DNA: TGCGCCAGCAGCCCGAGGGGCTATCAAGAGACCCAGTACTTC
clone size: few; J gene: TRBJ2-1; V gene: TRBV5-1; D gene: TRBD1; CDR3 protein: CASSPDRALLWFF; CDR3 DNA: TGCGCCAGCAGCCCAGACAGGGCTCTATTATGGTTCTTC
clone size: NA; J gene: TRBJ2-2; V gene: TRBV18; D gene: NA; CDR3 protein: CASSPPPGENTGELFF; CDR3 DNA: TGTGCCAGCTCACCACCGCCAGGGGAAAACACCGGGGAGCTGTTTTTT
clone size: NA; J gene: TRBJ2-5; V gene: TRBV7-2; D gene: TRBD1; CDR3 protein: CASSFRVGTGIETQYF; CDR3 DNA: TGTGCCAGCAGCTTCAGAGTTGGGACAGGGATAGAGACCCAGTACTTC
clone size: few; J gene: TRBJ1-6; V gene: TRBV6-5; D gene: NA; CDR3 protein: CASSYGPGDSPLHF; CDR3 DNA: TGTGCCAGCAGTTACGGCCCCGGGGATTCACCCCTCCACTTT
clone size: few; J gene: TRBJ2-2; V gene: TRBV29-1; D gene: NA; CDR3 protein: CSVEDRADRTTFLFF; CDR3 DNA: TGCAGCGTTGAAGATCGGGCGGACAGAACCACTTTCCTGTTTTTT
clone size: NA; J gene: TRBJ1-2; V gene: TRBV7-9; D gene: NA; CDR3 protein: CASSDRQIEANYGYTF; CDR3 DNA: TGTGCCAGCAGCGATCGACAGATAGAGGCTAACTATGGCTACACCTTC
clone size: few; J gene: TRBJ2-2; V gene: TRBV6-1; D gene: TRBD2; CDR3 protein: CASRRLSGGTGELFF; CDR3 DNA: TGTGCCAGCAGACGACTTAGCGGGGGTACCGGGGAGCTGTTTTTT
clone size: NA; J gene: TRBJ2-7; V gene: TRBV7-9; D gene: NA; CDR3 protein: CASIPETENYEQYF; CDR3 DNA: TGTGCCAGCATCCCAGAGACGGAGAACTACGAGCAGTACTTC
clone size: few; J gene: TRBJ2-1; V gene: TRBV4-1; D gene: NA; CDR3 protein: CASSASSYNEQFF; CDR3 DNA: TGCGCCAGCAGCGCGTCCTCCTACAATGAGCAGTTCTTC
clone size: few; J gene: TRBJ2-5; V gene: TRBV4-3; D gene: NA; CDR3 protein: CASSQARWGGQETQYF; CDR3 DNA: TGCGCCAGCAGCCAAGCCCGGTGGGGCGGCCAAGAGACCCAGTACTTC
clone size: NA; J gene: TRBJ2-3; V gene: TRBV4-1; D gene: NA; CDR3 protein: CASSQSPRRADTQYF; CDR3 DNA: TGCGCCAGCAGCCAATCGCCCAGGCGCGCAGATACGCAGTATTTT
clone size: NA; J gene: TRBJ1-2; V gene: TRBV20-1; D gene: NA; CDR3 protein: CSARDGGAYGYTF; CDR3 DNA: TGCAGTGCTAGGGACGGCGGAGCCTATGGCTACACCTTC
clone size: few; J gene: TRBJ1-1; V gene: TRBV29-1; D gene: NA; CDR3 protein: CSVRLPGSPEAFF; CDR3 DNA: TGCAGCGTCAGATTACCAGGGTCCCCTGAAGCTTTCTTT
clone size: few; J gene: TRBJ2-5; V gene: TRBV4-2; D gene: TRBD1; CDR3 protein: CASSQDPGRDSQETQYF; CDR3 DNA: TGTGCCAGCAGCCAAGACCCGGGCCGGGACAGCCAAGAGACCCAGTACTTC
clone size: few; J gene: TRBJ2-3; V gene: TRBV12-3/TRBV12-4; D gene: TRBD2; CDR3 protein: CASSPAGTSGDTDTQYF; CDR3 DNA: TGTGCCAGCAGCCCCGCCGGGACTAGCGGGGACACAGATACGCAGTATTTT